These T cell receptor beta chains were read from a single sample in a study of CD8+ T cells in alopecia areata. The protocol was immunoSEQ multiplex PCR, while the TCRdb copy is restricted to in-frame clones and leaves out a portion. The top ten hold less than 20% of the sample, which has 110,000 to 150,000 clones, roughly 50% seen once. The sample consisted of CD8+ T cells sorted from blood, taken at week 4, from a patient treated with tofacitinib. These receptors all stem from a human donor with alopecia areata. CDR3s include the opening cysteine and the closing phenylalanine or tryptophan. Fields, in order: J gene, V gene, clone size, D gene, CDR3 protein, CDR3 DNA. The D gene is left open where the match is weak. A row's size may be missing; if present it is once, few, many or a size class.

J gene: TRBJ2-1; V gene: TRBV29-1; clone size: few; D gene: .; CDR3 protein: CSVVAEEQFF; CDR3 DNA: TGCAGCGTTGTAGCCGAGGAGCAGTTCTTC
J gene: TRBJ1-1; V gene: TRBV11-2; clone size: few; D gene: TRBD1; CDR3 protein: CASSSRTGGTEAFF; CDR3 DNA: TGTGCCAGCAGCTCGAGGACAGGGGGGACTGAAGCTTTCTTT
J gene: TRBJ1-4; V gene: TRBV6-5; clone size: few; D gene: .; CDR3 protein: CASSYGRGANEKLFF; CDR3 DNA: TGTGCCAGCAGTTACGGTCGAGGAGCAAATGAAAAACTGTTTTTT
J gene: TRBJ2-7; V gene: TRBV13; clone size: few; D gene: .; CDR3 protein: CASSLDVSYEQYF; CDR3 DNA: TGTGCCAGCAGCTTAGATGTCTCCTACGAGCAGTACTTC
J gene: TRBJ1-4; V gene: TRBV30; clone size: .; D gene: .; CDR3 protein: CAWSLLDEKLFF; CDR3 DNA: TGTGCCTGGAGTTTACTTGATGAAAAACTGTTTTTT
J gene: TRBJ1-1; V gene: TRBV27; clone size: few; D gene: .; CDR3 protein: CASKDSSTEAFF; CDR3 DNA: TGTGCCAGCAAGGACTCTAGCACTGAAGCTTTCTTT
J gene: TRBJ2-1; V gene: TRBV11-2; clone size: .; D gene: TRBD2; CDR3 protein: CASSPAPSGAYNEQFF; CDR3 DNA: TGTGCCAGCAGCCCTGCGCCAAGCGGGGCCTACAATGAGCAGTTCTTC
J gene: TRBJ2-7; V gene: TRBV13; clone size: .; D gene: .; CDR3 protein: CASSLQGSFSLEQYF; CDR3 DNA: TGTGCCAGCAGCTTACAAGGGTCATTTTCCCTTGAGCAGTACTTC
J gene: TRBJ1-2; V gene: TRBV6-5; clone size: few; D gene: .; CDR3 protein: CASSYLTGNYGYTF; CDR3 DNA: TGTGCCAGCAGTTACCTGACGGGGAACTATGGCTACACCTTC
J gene: TRBJ2-7; V gene: TRBV29-1; clone size: few; D gene: TRBD1; CDR3 protein: CSVEGQGSQFYEQYF; CDR3 DNA: TGCAGCGTTGAGGGACAGGGGTCCCAATTCTACGAGCAGTACTTC
J gene: TRBJ1-1; V gene: TRBV5-6; clone size: .; D gene: .; CDR3 protein: CASSLPNAREAFF; CDR3 DNA: TGTGCCAGCAGCTTGCCTAACGCCCGGGAAGCTTTCTTT
J gene: TRBJ1-6; V gene: TRBV27; clone size: .; D gene: .; CDR3 protein: CASSLPGVGSPLHF; CDR3 DNA: TGTGCCAGCAGTTTACCCGGCGTAGGGTCACCCCTCCACTTT
J gene: TRBJ2-7; V gene: TRBV7-8; clone size: .; D gene: .; CDR3 protein: CASSLGREQYF; CDR3 DNA: TGTGCCAGCAGCTTAGGTCGTGAGCAGTACTTC
J gene: TRBJ1-1; V gene: TRBV7-9; clone size: .; D gene: TRBD1; CDR3 protein: CASGRSPGQKNTEAFF; CDR3 DNA: TGTGCCAGCGGCAGAAGCCCGGGACAGAAGAACACTGAAGCTTTCTTT
J gene: TRBJ1-2; V gene: TRBV30; clone size: .; D gene: .; CDR3 protein: CAWTGAIYGYTF; CDR3 DNA: TGTGCCTGGACAGGGGCGATCTATGGCTACACCTTC
J gene: TRBJ2-7; V gene: TRBV29-1; clone size: .; D gene: TRBD2; CDR3 protein: CSVSLAGEQYF; CDR3 DNA: TGCAGCGTGTCCCTAGCGGGGGAGCAGTACTTC
J gene: TRBJ1-2; V gene: TRBV2; clone size: .; D gene: .; CDR3 protein: CASSKTDSPNYGYTF; CDR3 DNA: TGTGCCAGCAGTAAAACGGACAGCCCTAACTATGGCTACACCTTC
J gene: TRBJ2-7; V gene: TRBV5-6; clone size: few; D gene: .; CDR3 protein: CASSLSQTYEQYF; CDR3 DNA: TGTGCCAGCAGCTTGAGTCAGACCTACGAGCAGTACTTC
J gene: TRBJ2-1; V gene: TRBV27; clone size: .; D gene: .; CDR3 protein: CASSFMIAGPNEQFF; CDR3 DNA: TGTGCCAGCAGTTTTATGATAGCAGGACCCAATGAGCAGTTCTTC